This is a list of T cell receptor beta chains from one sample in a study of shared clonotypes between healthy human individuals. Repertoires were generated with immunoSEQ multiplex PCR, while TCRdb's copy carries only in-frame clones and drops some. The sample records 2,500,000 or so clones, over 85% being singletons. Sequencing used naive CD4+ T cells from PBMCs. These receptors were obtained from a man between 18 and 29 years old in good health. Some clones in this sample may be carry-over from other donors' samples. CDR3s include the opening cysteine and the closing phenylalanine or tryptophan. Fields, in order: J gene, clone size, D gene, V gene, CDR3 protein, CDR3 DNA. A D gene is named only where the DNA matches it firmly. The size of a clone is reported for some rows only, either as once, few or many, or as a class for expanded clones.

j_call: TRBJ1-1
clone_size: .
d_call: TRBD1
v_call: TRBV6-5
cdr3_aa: CASSYSSTGGTAFF
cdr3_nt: TGTGCCAGCAGTTACTCGTCAACAGGGGGTACAGCTTTCTTT

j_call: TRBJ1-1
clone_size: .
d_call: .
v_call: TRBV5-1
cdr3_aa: CASTRGHGSNTEAFF
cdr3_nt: TGCGCCAGCACCCGAGGGCACGGATCGAACACTGAAGCTTTCTTT

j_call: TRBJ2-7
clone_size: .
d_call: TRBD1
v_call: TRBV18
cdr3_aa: CASSPRRDSYEQYF
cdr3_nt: TGTGCCAGCTCACCACGACGGGACAGCTACGAGCAGTACTTC

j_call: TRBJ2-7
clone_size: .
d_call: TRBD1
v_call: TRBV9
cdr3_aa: CASSVAPGQGYEQYF
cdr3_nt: TGTGCCAGCAGCGTAGCTCCGGGACAGGGGTACGAGCAGTACTTC

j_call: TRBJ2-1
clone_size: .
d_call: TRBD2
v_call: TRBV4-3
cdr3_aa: CASSQVVREGIFNEQFF
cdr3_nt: TGCGCCAGCAGCCAAGTGGTGCGGGAGGGCATCTTCAATGAGCAGTTCTTC

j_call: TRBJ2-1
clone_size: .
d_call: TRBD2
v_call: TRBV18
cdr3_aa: CASSPELAVDEQFF
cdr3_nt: TGTGCCAGCTCACCCGAACTAGCGGTCGATGAGCAGTTCTTC

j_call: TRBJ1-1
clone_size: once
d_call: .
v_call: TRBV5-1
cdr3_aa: CASEAGSARGTGAFF
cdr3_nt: TGCGCCAGCGAAGCGGGGTCGGCAAGGGGGACGGGAGCTTTCTTT

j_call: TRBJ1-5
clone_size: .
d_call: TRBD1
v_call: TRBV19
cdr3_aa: CASREQGPPNQPQHF
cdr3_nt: TGTGCCAGTAGGGAACAGGGGCCACCTAATCAGCCCCAGCATTTT

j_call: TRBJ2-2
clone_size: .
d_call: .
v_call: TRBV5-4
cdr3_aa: CASSPTPRSSGGELFF
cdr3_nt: TGTGCCAGCAGCCCGACCCCTCGGTCCTCCGGCGGGGAGCTGTTTTTT

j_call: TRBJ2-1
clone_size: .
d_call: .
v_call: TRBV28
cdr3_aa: CASSAGLSYNEQFF
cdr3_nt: TGTGCCAGCAGCGCAGGGCTATCCTACAATGAGCAGTTCTTC

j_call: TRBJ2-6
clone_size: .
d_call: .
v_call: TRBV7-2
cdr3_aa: CASSFQSSGANVLTF
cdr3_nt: TGTGCCAGCAGCTTTCAGAGCTCTGGGGCCAACGTCCTGACTTTC

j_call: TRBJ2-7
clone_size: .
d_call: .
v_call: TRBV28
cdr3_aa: CASTLSDTYEQYF
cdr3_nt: TGTGCCAGCACCCTCTCGGATACCTACGAGCAGTACTTC

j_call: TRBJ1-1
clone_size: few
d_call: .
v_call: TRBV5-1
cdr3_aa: CASSADNAANTEAFF
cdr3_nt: TGCGCCAGCAGCGCGGACAATGCAGCCAACACTGAAGCTTTCTTT

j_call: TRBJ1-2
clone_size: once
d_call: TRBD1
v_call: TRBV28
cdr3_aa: CASSPGQFYGYTF
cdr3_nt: TGTGCCAGCAGTCCGGGACAGTTTTATGGCTACACCTTC

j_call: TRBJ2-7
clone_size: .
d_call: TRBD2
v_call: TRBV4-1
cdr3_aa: CASSLVLSGRDEQYF
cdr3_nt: TGCGCCAGCAGCCTCGTCCTCAGCGGGAGAGACGAGCAGTACTTC

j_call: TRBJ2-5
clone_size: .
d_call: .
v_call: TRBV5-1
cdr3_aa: CASSHRAGQETQYF
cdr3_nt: TGCGCCAGCAGCCATAGGGCGGGACAAGAGACCCAGTACTTC

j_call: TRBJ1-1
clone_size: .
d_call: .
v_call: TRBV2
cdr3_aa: CASTFEGPRFNTEAFF
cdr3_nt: TGTGCCAGCACCTTCGAGGGGCCGCGGTTTAACACTGAAGCTTTCTTT

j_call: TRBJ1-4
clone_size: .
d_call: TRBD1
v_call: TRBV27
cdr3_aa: CASGLVQGELFF
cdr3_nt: TGTGCCAGCGGGCTAGTTCAGGGGGAACTGTTTTTT

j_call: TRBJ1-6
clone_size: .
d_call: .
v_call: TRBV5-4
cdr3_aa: CASSFMGSVRNSPLHF
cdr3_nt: TGTGCCAGCAGCTTCATGGGCTCGGTTCGTAATTCACCCCTCCACTTT

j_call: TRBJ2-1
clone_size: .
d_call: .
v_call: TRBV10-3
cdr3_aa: CAVSGYNEQFF
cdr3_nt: TGTGCCGTCAGTGGGTACAATGAGCAGTTCTTC

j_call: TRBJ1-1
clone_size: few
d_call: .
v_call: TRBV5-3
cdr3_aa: CARSLGRMNTEAFF
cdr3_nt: TGTGCCAGAAGCTTGGGCCGGATGAACACTGAAGCTTTCTTT

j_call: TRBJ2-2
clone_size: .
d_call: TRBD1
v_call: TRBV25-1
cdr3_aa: CASSGDRGDTGELFF
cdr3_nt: TGTGCCAGCAGTGGAGACAGGGGGGACACCGGGGAGCTGTTTTTT

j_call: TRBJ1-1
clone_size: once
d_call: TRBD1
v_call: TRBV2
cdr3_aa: CASKARGQNTEAFF
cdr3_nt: TGTGCCAGCAAGGCTAGGGGGCAGAACACTGAAGCTTTCTTT

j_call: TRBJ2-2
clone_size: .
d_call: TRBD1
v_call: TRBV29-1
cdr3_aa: CSVGQGASPNTGELFF
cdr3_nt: TGCAGCGTGGGACAGGGGGCTTCACCCAACACCGGGGAGCTGTTTTTT

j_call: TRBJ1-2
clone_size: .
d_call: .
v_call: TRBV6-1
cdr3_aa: CATSWGANYGYTF
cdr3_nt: TGTGCCACTTCCTGGGGTGCTAACTATGGCTACACCTTC

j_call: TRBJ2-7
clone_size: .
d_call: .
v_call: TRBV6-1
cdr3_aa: CAGGTEGASYEQYF
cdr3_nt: TGTGCCGGTGGAACCGAGGGAGCATCCTACGAGCAGTACTTC

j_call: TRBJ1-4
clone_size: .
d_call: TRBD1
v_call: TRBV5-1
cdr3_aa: CASSPNVDRLTEKLFF
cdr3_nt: TGCGCCAGCAGCCCGAACGTGGACAGGCTTACTGAAAAACTGTTTTTT

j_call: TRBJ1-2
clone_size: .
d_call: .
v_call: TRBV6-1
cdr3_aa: CASLETGLGGYTF
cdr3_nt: TGTGCCAGCCTTGAAACAGGGCTCGGTGGCTACACCTTC

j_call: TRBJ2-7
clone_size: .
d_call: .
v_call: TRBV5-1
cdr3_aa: CASATQLVGEQYF
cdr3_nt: TGCGCCAGCGCAACCCAACTAGTAGGCGAGCAGTACTTC

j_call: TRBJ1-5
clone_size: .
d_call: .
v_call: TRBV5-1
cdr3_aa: CASSLLGIRNQPQHF
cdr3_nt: TGCGCCAGCAGCTTGTTGGGCATTCGCAATCAGCCCCAGCATTTT

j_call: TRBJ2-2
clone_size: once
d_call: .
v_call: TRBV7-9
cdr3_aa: CASSLAGRLARTGELFF
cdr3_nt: TGTGCCAGCAGCTTAGCGGGGCGCCTTGCGAGAACCGGGGAGCTGTTTTTT

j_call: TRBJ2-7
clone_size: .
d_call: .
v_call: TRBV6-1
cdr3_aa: CASSEWVVYF
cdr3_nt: TGTGCCAGCAGTGAATGGGTCGTGTACTTC

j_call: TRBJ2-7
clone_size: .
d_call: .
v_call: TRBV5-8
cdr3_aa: CASSLEPETYEQYF
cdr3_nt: TGTGCCAGCAGCTTGGAACCGGAAACCTACGAGCAGTACTTC

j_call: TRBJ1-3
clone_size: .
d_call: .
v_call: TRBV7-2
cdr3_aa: CASSPYSGNTIYF
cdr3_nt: TGTGCCAGCAGCCCGTACTCTGGAAACACCATATATTTT

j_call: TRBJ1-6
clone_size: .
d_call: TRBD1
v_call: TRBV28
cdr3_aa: CASSNRGDHSPLHF
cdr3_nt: TGTGCCAGCAGTAACAGGGGGGATCATTCACCCCTCCACTTT

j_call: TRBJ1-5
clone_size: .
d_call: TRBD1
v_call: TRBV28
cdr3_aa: CASRTGDQPQHF
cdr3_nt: TGTGCCAGCAGGACAGGGGACCAGCCCCAGCATTTT

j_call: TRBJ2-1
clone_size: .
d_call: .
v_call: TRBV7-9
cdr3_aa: CASSSRGGTYNEQFF
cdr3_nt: TGTGCCAGCAGCTCCCGGGGCGGCACCTACAATGAGCAGTTCTTC

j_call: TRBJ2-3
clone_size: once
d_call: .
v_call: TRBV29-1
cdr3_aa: CSGRTTDTQYF
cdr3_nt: TGCAGCGGGAGGACAACAGATACGCAGTATTTT

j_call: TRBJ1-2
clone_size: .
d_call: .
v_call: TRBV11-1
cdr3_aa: CASSLVGRGGYTF
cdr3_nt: TGTGCCAGCAGCTTAGTCGGCCGCGGTGGCTACACCTTC

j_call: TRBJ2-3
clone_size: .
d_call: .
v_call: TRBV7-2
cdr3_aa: CASSYLARAGTDTQYF
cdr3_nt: TGTGCCAGCAGCTACCTAGCGCGAGCCGGCACAGATACGCAGTATTTT

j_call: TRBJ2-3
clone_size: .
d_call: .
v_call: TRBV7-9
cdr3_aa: CASSLGSRGYSTDTQYF
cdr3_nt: TGTGCCAGCAGCTTAGGTTCGCGCGGTTATAGCACAGATACGCAGTATTTT

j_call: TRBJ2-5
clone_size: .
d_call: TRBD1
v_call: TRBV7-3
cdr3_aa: CASSFTGTGGETQYF
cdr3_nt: TGTGCCAGCAGCTTCACCGGGACAGGGGGAGAGACCCAGTACTTC

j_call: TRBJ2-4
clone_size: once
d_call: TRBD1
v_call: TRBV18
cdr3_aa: CASSRSSGTGGLAKNIQYF
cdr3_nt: TGTGCCAGCTCACGCAGCTCCGGGACAGGGGGCTTAGCCAAAAACATTCAGTACTTC

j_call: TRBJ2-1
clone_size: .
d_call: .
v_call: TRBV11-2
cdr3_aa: CASSARGGTSSYNEQFF
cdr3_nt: TGTGCCAGCAGCGCAAGGGGCGGCACAAGCTCCTACAATGAGCAGTTCTTC

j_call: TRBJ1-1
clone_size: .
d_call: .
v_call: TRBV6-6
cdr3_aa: CASSYLSDNTEAFF
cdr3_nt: TGTGCCAGCAGTTACTTATCCGATAACACTGAAGCTTTCTTT

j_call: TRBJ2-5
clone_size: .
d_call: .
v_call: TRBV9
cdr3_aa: CASSPFSGREETQYF
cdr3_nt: TGTGCCAGCAGCCCATTTAGCGGAAGGGAAGAGACCCAGTACTTC

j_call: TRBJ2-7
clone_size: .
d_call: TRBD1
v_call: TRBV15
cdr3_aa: CATSRGSGTGYTYEQYF
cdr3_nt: TGTGCCACCAGCAGAGGATCCGGGACAGGGTACACCTACGAGCAGTACTTC

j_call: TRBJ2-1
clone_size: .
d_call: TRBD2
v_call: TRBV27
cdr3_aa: CASSLTSGLYNEQFF
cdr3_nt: TGTGCCAGCAGTTTGACTAGCGGGCTGTACAATGAGCAGTTCTTC

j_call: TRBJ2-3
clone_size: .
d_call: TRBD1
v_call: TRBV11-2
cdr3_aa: CASSSSGTGWADTQYF
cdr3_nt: TGTGCCAGCAGCTCGTCCGGGACAGGGTGGGCAGATACGCAGTATTTT

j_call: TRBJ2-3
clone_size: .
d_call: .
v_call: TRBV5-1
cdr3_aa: CASSLAAATDTQYF
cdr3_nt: TGCGCCAGCAGCTTGGCGGCAGCCACAGATACGCAGTATTTT

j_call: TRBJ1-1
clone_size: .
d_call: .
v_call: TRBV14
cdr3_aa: CASSASTEAFF
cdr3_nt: TGTGCCAGCAGCGCTTCGACTGAAGCTTTCTTT

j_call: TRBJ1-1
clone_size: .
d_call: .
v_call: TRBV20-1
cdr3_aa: CSASQGSYAFF
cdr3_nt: TGCAGTGCCAGCCAGGGTTCGTATGCTTTCTTT